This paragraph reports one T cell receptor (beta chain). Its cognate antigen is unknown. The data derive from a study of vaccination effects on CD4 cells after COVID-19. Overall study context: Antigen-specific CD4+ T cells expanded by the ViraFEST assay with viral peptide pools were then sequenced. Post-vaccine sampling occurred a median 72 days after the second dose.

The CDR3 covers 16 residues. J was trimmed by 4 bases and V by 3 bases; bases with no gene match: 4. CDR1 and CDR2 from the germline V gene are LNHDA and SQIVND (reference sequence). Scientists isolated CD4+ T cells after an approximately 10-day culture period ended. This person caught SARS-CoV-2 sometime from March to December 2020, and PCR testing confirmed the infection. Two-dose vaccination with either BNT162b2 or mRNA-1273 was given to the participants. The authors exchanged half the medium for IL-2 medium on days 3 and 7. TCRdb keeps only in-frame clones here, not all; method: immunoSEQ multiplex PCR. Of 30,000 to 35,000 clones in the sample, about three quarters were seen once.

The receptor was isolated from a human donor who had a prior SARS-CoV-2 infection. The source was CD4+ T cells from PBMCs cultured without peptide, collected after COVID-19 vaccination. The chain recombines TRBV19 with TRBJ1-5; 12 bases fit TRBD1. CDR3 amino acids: CASSMWGQGANQPQHF. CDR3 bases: TGTGCCAGTAGTATGTGGGGACAGGGGGCGAATCAGCCCCAGCATTTT.